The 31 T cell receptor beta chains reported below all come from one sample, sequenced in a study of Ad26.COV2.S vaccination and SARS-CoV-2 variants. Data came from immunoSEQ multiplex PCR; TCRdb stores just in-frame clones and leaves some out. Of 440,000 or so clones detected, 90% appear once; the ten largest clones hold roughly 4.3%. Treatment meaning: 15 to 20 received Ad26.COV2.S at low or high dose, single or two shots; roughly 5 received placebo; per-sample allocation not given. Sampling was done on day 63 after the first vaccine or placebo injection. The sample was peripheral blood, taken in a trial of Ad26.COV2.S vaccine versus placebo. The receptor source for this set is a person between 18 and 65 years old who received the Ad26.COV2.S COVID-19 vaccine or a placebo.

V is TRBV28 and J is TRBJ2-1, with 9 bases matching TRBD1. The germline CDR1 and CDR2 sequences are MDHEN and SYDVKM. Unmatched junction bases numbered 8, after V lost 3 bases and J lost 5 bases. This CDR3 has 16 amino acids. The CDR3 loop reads CASSFSGTGIHNEQFF. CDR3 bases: TGTGCCAGCAGTTTCTCCGGGACAGGGATACACAATGAGCAGTTCTTC.

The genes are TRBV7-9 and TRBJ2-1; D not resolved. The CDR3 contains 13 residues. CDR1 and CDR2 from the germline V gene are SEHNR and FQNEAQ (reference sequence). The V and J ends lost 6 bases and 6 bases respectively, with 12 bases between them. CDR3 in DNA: TGTGCCAGCAGTCGTACAGAGCGCAATGAGCAGTTCTTC. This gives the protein CASSRTERNEQFF.

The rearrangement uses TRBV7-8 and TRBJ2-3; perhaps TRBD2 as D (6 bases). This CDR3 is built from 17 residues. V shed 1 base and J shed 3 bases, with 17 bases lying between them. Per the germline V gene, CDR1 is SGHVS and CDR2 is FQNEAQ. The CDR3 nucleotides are TGTGCCAGCAGCTTAGTGGTTCGGGAGTTGTTGACAGATACGCAGTATTTT. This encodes CASSLVVRELLTDTQYF.

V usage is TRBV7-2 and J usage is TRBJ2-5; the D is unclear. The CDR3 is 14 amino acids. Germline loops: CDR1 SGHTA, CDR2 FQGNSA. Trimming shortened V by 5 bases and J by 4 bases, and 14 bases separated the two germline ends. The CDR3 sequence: CASSQDQARETQYF. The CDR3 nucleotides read TGTGCCAGCAGCCAAGACCAGGCCAGAGAGACCCAGTACTTC.

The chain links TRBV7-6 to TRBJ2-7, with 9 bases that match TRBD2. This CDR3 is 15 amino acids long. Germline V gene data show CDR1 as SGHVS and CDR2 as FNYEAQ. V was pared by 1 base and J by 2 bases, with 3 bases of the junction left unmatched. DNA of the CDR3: TGTGCCAGCAGCTTAGGCGGGAGGGCCCCCTACGAGCAGTACTTC. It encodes CASSLGGRAPYEQYF.

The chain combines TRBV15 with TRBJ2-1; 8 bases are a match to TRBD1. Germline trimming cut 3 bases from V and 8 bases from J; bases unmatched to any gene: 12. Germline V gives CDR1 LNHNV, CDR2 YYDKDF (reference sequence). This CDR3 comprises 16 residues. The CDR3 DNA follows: TGTGCCACCAGCAGCTTACAGGGGGTTTATTCGGATGAGCAGTTCTTC. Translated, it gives CATSSLQGVYSDEQFF. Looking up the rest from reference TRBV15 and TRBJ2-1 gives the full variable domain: DAMVIQNPRYQVTQFGKPVTLSCSQTLNHNVMYWYQQKSSQAPKLLFHYYDKDFNNEADTPDNFQSRRPNTSFCFLDIRSPGLGDTAMYLCATSSLQGVYSDEQFFGPGTRLTVL.

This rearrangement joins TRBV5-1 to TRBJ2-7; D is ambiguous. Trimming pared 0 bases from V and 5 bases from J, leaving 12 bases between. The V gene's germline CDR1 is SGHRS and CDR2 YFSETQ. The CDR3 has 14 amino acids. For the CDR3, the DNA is TGCGCCAGCAGCTTGGAGCCCTCAGCAGACGAGCAGTACTTC. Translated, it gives CASSLEPSADEQYF.

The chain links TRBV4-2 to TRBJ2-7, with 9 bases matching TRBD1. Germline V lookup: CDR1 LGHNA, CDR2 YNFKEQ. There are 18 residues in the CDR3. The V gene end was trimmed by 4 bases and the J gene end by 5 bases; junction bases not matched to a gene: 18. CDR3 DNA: TGTGCCAGCAGCCTATCAACAACCGGGACAGGGAAGAGGAACGAGCAGTACTTC. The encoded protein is CASSLSTTGTGKRNEQYF.

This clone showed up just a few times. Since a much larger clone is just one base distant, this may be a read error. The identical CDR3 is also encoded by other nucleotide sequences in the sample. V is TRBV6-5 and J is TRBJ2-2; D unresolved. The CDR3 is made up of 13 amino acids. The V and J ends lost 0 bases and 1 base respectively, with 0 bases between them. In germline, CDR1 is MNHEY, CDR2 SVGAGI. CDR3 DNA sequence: TGTGCCAGCAGTTACTCGAACACCGGGGAGCTGTTTTTT. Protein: CASSYSNTGELFF.

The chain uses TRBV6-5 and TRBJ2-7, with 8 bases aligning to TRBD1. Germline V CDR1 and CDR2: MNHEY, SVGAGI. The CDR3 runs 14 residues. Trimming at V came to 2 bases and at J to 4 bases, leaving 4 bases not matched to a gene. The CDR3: CASSYGQGGYEQYF. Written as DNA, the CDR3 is TGTGCCAGCAGTTACGGACAGGGAGGATACGAGCAGTACTTC.

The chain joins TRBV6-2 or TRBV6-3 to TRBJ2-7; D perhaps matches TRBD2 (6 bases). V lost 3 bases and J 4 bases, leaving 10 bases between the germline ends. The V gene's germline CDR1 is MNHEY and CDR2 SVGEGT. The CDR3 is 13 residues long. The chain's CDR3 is CASSYAGRYEQYF. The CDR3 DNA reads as TGTGCCAGCAGTTATGCAGGGAGGTACGAGCAGTACTTC.

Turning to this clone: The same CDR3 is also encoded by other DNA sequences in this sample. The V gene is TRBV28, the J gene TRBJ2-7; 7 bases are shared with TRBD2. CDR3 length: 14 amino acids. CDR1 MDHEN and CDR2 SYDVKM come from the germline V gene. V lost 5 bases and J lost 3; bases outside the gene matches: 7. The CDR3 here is CASSLPGRGYEQYF. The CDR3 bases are TGTGCCAGCAGTCTCCCGGGGAGGGGCTACGAGCAGTACTTC.

DNA for the CDR3: TGCAGTGCTAGTTCGTGGGGCCCCTTGGCCGAGCAGTACTTC. It is translated as CSASSWGPLAEQYF. This chain joins TRBV20-1 and TRBJ2-7; TRBD1 might be the D (5 bases). The CDR3 is 14 residues long. Germline CDR1 reads DFQATT; CDR2 reads SNEGSKA (reference sequence). V lost 3 bases to trimming and J lost 6 bases, with 18 bases between them.

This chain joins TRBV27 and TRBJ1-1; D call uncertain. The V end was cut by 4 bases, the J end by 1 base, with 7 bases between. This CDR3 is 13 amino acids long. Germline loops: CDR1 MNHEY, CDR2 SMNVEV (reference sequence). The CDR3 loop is CASSWSPNTEAFF. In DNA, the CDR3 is TGTGCCAGCAGTTGGTCCCCGAACACTGAAGCTTTCTTT.

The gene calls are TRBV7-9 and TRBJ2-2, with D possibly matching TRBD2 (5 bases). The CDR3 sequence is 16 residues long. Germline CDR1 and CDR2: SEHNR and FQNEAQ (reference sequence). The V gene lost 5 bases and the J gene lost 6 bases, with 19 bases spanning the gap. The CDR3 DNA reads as TGTGCCAGCAGCCCGCCCGGACCAGGAGGACCCGGGGAGCTGTTTTTT. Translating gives CASSPPGPGGPGELFF.

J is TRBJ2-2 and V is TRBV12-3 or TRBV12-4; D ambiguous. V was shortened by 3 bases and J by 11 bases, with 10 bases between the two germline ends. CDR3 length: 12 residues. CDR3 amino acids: CASSFQHSELFF. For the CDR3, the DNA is TGTGCCAGCAGTTTCCAACACAGTGAGCTGTTTTTT.

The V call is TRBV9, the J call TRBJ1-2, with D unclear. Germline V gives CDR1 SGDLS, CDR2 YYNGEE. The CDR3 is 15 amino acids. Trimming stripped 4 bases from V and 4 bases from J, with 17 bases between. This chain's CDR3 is CASSPLQLPIYGYTF. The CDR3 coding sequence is TGTGCCAGCAGCCCTTTACAGCTACCTATCTATGGCTACACCTTC.

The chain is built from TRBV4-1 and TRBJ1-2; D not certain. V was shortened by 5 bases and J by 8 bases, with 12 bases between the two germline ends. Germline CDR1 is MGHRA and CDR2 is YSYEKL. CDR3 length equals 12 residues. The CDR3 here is CASSSRPGGYTF. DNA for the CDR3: TGCGCCAGCAGCTCTAGACCCGGCGGCTACACCTTC.

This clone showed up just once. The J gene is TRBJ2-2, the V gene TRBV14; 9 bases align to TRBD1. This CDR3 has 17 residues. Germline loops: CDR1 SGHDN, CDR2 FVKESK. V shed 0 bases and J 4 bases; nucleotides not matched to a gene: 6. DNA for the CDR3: TGTGCCAGCAGCCAAGATAGGGACAGGGCGGGCACCGGGGAGCTGTTTTTT. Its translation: CASSQDRDRAGTGELFF.

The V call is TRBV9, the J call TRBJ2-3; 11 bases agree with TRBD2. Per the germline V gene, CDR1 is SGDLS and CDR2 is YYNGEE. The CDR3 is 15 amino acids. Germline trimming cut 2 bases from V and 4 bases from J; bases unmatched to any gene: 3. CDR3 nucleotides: TGTGCCAGCAGCGTTAGCGGGAGGGATGCAGATACGCAGTATTTT. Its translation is CASSVSGRDADTQYF.

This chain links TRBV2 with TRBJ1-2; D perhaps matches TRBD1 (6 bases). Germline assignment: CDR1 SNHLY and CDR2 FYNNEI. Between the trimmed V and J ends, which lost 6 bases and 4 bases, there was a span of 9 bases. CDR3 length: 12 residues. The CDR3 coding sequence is TGTGCCAGCAGGGAGGGGGGCTATGGCTACACCTTC. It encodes CASREGGYGYTF.

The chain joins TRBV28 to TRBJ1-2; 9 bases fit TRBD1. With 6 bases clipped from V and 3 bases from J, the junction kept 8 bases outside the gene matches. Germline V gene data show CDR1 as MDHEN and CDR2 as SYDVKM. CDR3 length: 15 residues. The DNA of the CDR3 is TGTGCCAGCAGCTCCGTAGGGACAGGGCACTATGGCTACACCTTC. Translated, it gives CASSSVGTGHYGYTF.

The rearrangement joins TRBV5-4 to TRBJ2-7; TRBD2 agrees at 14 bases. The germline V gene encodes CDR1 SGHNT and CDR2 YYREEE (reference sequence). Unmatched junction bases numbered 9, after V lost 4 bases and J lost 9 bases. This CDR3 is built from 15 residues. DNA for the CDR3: TGTGCCAGCAGCCCGGGACTAGCGGGAGAAACGGTGCAGTACTTC. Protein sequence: CASSPGLAGETVQYF.

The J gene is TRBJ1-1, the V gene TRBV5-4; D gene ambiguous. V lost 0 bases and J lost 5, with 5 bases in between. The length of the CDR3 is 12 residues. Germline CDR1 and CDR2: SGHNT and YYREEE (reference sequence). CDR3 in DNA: TGTGCCAGCAGCTTGGGGCAAACTGAAGCTTTCTTT. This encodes CASSLGQTEAFF.

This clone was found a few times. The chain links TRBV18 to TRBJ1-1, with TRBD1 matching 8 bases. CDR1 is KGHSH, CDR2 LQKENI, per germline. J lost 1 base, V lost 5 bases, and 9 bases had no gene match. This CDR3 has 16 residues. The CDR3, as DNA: TGTGCCAGCTCATCCCTTCCTGGACAGGGGAACACTGAAGCTTTCTTT. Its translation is CASSSLPGQGNTEAFF.

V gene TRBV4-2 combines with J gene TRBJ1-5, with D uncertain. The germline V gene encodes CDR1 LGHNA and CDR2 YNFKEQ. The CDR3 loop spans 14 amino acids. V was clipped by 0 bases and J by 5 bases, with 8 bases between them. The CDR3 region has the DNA TGTGCCAGCAGCCAAGATCAACTCTATCAGCCCCAGCATTTT. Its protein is CASSQDQLYQPQHF.

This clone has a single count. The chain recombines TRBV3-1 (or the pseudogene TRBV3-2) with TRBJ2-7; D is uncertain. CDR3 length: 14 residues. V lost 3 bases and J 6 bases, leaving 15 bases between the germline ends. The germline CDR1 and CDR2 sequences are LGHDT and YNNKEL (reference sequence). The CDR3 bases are TGTGCCAGCAGCCAGTTTCCACCCTCCCCCGAGCAGTACTTC. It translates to CASSQFPPSPEQYF.

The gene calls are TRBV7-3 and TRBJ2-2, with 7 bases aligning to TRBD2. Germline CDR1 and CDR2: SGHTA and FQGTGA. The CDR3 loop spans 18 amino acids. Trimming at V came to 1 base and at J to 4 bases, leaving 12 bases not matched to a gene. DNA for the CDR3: TGTGCCAGCAGCTTAAACCCCGTCCTAGCGGACCCCACCGGGGAGCTGTTTTTT. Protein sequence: CASSLNPVLADPTGELFF.

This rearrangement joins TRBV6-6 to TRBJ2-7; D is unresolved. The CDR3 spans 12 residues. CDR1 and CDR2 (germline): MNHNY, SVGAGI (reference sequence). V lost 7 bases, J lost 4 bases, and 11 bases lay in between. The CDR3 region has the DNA TGTGCCAGCACCTCCTATTTGTACGAGCAGTACTTC. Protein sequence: CASTSYLYEQYF.

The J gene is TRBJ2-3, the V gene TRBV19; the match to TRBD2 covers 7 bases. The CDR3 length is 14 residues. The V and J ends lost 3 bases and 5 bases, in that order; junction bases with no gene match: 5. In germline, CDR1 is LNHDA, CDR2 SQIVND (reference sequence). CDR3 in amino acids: CASSISGEGDTQYF. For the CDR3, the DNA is TGTGCCAGTAGTATTTCCGGGGAGGGAGATACGCAGTATTTT.

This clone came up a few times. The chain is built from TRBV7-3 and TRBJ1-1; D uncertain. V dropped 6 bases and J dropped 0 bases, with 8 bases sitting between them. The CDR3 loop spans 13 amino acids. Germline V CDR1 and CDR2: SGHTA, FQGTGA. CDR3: CASSPTLNTEAFF. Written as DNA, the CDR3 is TGTGCCAGCAGTCCCACCCTGAACACTGAAGCTTTCTTT. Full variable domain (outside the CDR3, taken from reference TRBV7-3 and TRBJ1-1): GAGVSQTPSNKVTEKGKYVELRCDPISGHTALYWYRQSLGQGPEFLIYFQGTGAADDSGLPNDRFFAVRPEGSVSTLKIQRTERGDSAVYLCASSPTLNTEAFFGQGTRLTVV.